This T cell receptor beta chain was captured by sequencing in a study of blood T cell repertoires in COVID-19. The overall study: The study drew acute and convalescent COVID-19 samples from the United States, Italy and Spain. Nucleic acid was either cDNA or gDNA, and it came from T cells, B-cell-depleted T cells, or PBMCs.

In the source study's methods: From reference gene primer amplification, estimates of nucleated cell counts were derived. Sequencing used immunoSEQ multiplex PCR; TCRdb keeps in-frame clones, though not all of them. From that table come the V and J calls and clone size; the DNA was used to work out D and trimming. This sample carries about 100,000 clones, roughly 84% of them seen once, and the ten largest clones take roughly 13%. Germline V gene data show CDR1 as SGHDN and CDR2 as FVKESK. The CDR3 contains 17 residues. Trimming took off 1 base at V and 7 bases at J, with 17 bases between the two ends.

The TCR originated in a human donor in a cohort sampled during active COVID-19. V gene TRBV14 combines with J gene TRBJ1-6; D uncertain. What was sequenced was peripheral blood. CDR3 residues: CASSQGALSGFNSPLHF. CDR3 bases: TGTGCCAGCAGCCAAGGGGCACTTTCGGGGTTCAATTCACCCCTCCACTTT. The full variable domain, with the rest looked up from reference TRBV14 and TRBJ1-6, is EAGVTQFPSHSVIEKGQTVTLRCDPISGHDNLYWYRRVMGKEIKFLLHFVKESKQDESGMPNNRFLAERTGGTYSTLKVQPAELEDSGVYFCASSQGALSGFNSPLHFGNGTRLTVT.